This entry lists 15 T cell receptor beta chains sequenced from one sample in a study of vaccination effects on CD4 cells after COVID-19. Produced via immunoSEQ multiplex PCR; TCRdb's table is partial and in-frame only. The sample records approximately 47,000 clones, about 70% being singletons. Their antigen targets remain unknown. Isolating CD4+ T cells followed more than eight days of culture. The participants, recipients of two vaccine doses, got either BNT162b2 or mRNA-1273. The sample in question was CD4+ T cells from PBMCs cultured without peptide, obtained after COVID-19 vaccination. These receptors were taken from a human donor who received a COVID-19 vaccine.

This chain uses TRBV3-1 (or the pseudogene TRBV3-2) with TRBJ1-2; possibly TRBD1 for D (5 bases). Germline CDR1 is LGHDT and CDR2 is YNNKEL (reference sequence). The V and J ends lost 4 bases and 5 bases respectively, with 17 bases between them. The CDR3 has 15 amino acids. The CDR3 is CASSLRLRGDYGYTF. The CDR3, as DNA: TGTGCCAGCAGCCTACGGTTAAGAGGGGATTATGGCTACACCTTC.

The chain uses TRBV19 and TRBJ1-4; 8 bases are a match to TRBD1. J was trimmed by 5 bases and V by 9 bases; bases with no gene match: 5. CDR1 and CDR2 from the germline V gene are LNHDA and SQIVND (reference sequence). The CDR3 has 13 amino acids. CDR3: CASGQGSNEKLFF. CDR3 sequence (DNA): TGTGCCAGCGGACAGGGATCCAATGAAAAACTGTTTTTT.

The CDR3 here is CASSEYRQTVSGNTIYF. CDR3 sequence (DNA): TGTGCCAGCAGTGAATATAGACAGACAGTCTCTGGAAACACCATATATTTT. This chain links TRBV6-1 with TRBJ1-3, with D possibly TRBD1 on 5 matching bases. In germline, CDR1 is MNHNS, CDR2 SASEGT. The CDR3 length is 17 residues. V was shortened by 2 bases and J by 0 bases, with 14 bases between the two germline ends.

The chain links TRBV6-1 to TRBJ1-3; D is undetermined. CDR3 size: 14 residues. Looked up from germline, CDR1 is MNHNS and CDR2 is SASEGT. The V end was cut by 1 base, the J end by 4 bases, with 8 bases between. The DNA for the CDR3 is TGTGCCAGCAGTGAAGTGTGGGGAGGAAACACCATATATTTT. Translated: CASSEVWGGNTIYF.

This sequence joins TRBV6-1 and TRBJ2-7; unclear D gene. Trimming stripped 2 bases from V and 4 bases from J, with 6 bases between. CDR1 is MNHNS and CDR2 is SASEGT in the germline V gene. The CDR3 length is 12 residues. The CDR3 DNA reads as TGTGCCAGCAGTGAAATGAGGTACGAGCAGTACTTC. It translates to CASSEMRYEQYF.

The chain has TRBV9 and TRBJ2-7; weak D call: TRBD2 (5 bases). Germline values: CDR1 SGDLS, CDR2 YYNGEE. Trimming pared 0 bases from V and 2 bases from J, leaving 12 bases between. The CDR3 spans 15 residues. DNA of the CDR3: TGTGCCAGCAGCGTAGGGACTCTCTCTACCTACGAGCAGTACTTC. This translates into CASSVGTLSTYEQYF.

About this clone: A read error may account for a junction end that differs from germline. J is TRBJ2-1 and V is TRBV29-1; no reliable D call. The CDR3 is made up of 10 amino acids. Germline assignment: CDR1 SQVTM and CDR2 ANQGSEA. For the CDR3, the DNA is TGTGCTAGCTCCTACAATGAGCAGTTCTTC. As protein: CASSYNEQFF.

The chain combines TRBV21-1 with TRBJ2-7. TRBV21-1 is noted as a pseudogene. The CDR3 spans 16 residues. The CDR3 DNA reads TGTGCCACGCCCCCCGGTCGGGGGCGGAACTCCTACGAGCAGTACTTC. This gives the protein CATPPGRGRNSYEQYF.

The chain combines TRBV18 with TRBJ2-7, with D perhaps given as TRBD1 or TRBD2 (5 bases each). The CDR3 runs 15 residues. V was trimmed by 2 bases and J by 0 bases, leaving 11 bases between them. Germline lookup yields CDR1 KGHSH and CDR2 LQKENI. CDR3 sequence: CASSPIAGSSYEQYF. The CDR3 DNA is TGTGCCAGCTCACCAATAGCAGGGAGCTCCTACGAGCAGTACTTC.

The chain has TRBV7-2 and TRBJ2-3; 7 bases align to TRBD2. Germline V CDR1 and CDR2: SGHTA, FQGNSA. CDR3 length: 16 residues. After removal of 3 bases from V and 0 bases from J, the junction contained 6 bases not matched to a gene. CDR3 sequence (DNA): TGTGCCAGCAGCTTCAATGGGGGGGGAAGCACAGATACGCAGTATTTT. Translating gives CASSFNGGGSTDTQYF. The full variable domain, with the rest looked up from reference TRBV7-2 and TRBJ2-3, is GAGVSQSPSNKVTEKGKDVELRCDPISGHTALYWYRQSLGQGLEFLIYFQGNSAPDKSGLPSDRFSAERTGGSVSTLTIQRTQQEDSAVYLCASSFNGGGSTDTQYFGPGTRLTVL.

The rearrangement links TRBV10-3 to TRBJ2-2, with TRBD1 matching 10 bases. Germline CDR1 ENHRY, CDR2 SYGVKD. J gave up 5 bases and V 10 bases, and 7 bases lay outside the gene matches. There are 14 residues in the CDR3. CDR3 coding DNA: TGTGCCACCCATAAGGGACAGGGGACCGGGGAGCTGTTTTTT. Its translation is CATHKGQGTGELFF.

This chain joins TRBV6-1 and TRBJ1-1; 9 nucleotides line up with TRBD1. The CDR3 totals 15 residues. V lost 3 bases and J lost 5; bases outside the gene matches: 7. Germline V CDR1 and CDR2: MNHNS, SASEGT. The CDR3, as DNA: TGTGCCAGCAGTGACCGGGACAGGGTATTTACTGAAGCTTTCTTT. Its translation is CASSDRDRVFTEAFF.

This chain connects TRBV5-1 to TRBJ2-7, with a tentative D call TRBD1 (6 bases). The germline V gene has CDR1 SGHRS and CDR2 YFSETQ. The CDR3 runs 15 residues. Trimming stripped 0 bases from V and 2 bases from J, with 12 bases between. The CDR3 DNA reads TGCGCCAGCAGCTTGGAGGGACACGGCACCTACGAGCAGTACTTC. Translating gives CASSLEGHGTYEQYF. Drawing the rest from reference TRBV5-1 and TRBJ2-7, the complete variable domain is KAGVTQTPRYLIKTRGQQVTLSCSPISGHRSVSWYQQTPGQGLQFLFEYFSETQRNKGNFPGRFSGRQFSNSRSEMNVSTLELGDSALYLCASSLEGHGTYEQYFGPGTRLTVT.

The J gene is TRBJ2-1, the V gene TRBV4-1; 7 nucleotides match TRBD2. The CDR3 loop spans 17 amino acids. V trimming: 2 bases; J trimming: 0 bases; junction bases outside the gene matches: 7. From germline, CDR1 is MGHRA and CDR2 YSYEKL. CDR3 DNA: TGCGCCAGCAGCCAAATTATCGCGGGAGTCTCCTACAATGAGCAGTTCTTC. It translates to CASSQIIAGVSYNEQFF.

This clone was detected only a few times. The chain is built from TRBV19 and TRBJ2-1, with D hard to call. Germline CDR1 is LNHDA and CDR2 is SQIVND (reference sequence). The ends were cut back, 4 bases at V and 6 bases at J, with 16 bases in the middle. This CDR3 region has 15 residues. The CDR3: CASSTRQAGGNEQFF. In DNA, the CDR3 is TGTGCCAGTAGTACCCGCCAGGCAGGCGGCAATGAGCAGTTCTTC. Looking up the rest from reference TRBV19 and TRBJ2-1 gives the full variable domain: DGGITQSPKYLFRKEGQNVTLSCEQNLNHDAMYWYRQDPGQGLRLIYYSQIVNDFQKGDIAEGYSVSREKKESFPLTVTSAQKNPTAFYLCASSTRQAGGNEQFFGPGTRLTVL.